This T cell receptor beta chain was found in a study of naive and memory T cell subsets. Overall study results and limits: Potentially, T cell activation and differentiation skew this RNA-based measurement.

Germline loops: CDR1 SNHLY, CDR2 FYNNEI. CDR3 length equals 16 residues. The V and J ends lost 6 bases and 0 bases, in that order; junction bases with no gene match: 8. Amplification of ligated cDNA took four PCR rounds with SP2 and nested alpha and beta constant primers. For blood and skin samples, reverse transcription used TCR alpha and beta constant primers. TCRdb independently ran MiXCR on the UMI-ligation and nested PCR reads; one entry per CDR3 protein. The sample contains approximately 30,000 distinct CDR3 sequences, roughly 5.2% of which appear only once. This clonotype was counted ten times or more. The antigen is not known. An oligonucleotide containing a UMI was ligated to the 3' end of TCR cDNA. Whole-blood samples were 2 to 3 ml of peripheral blood from healthy adult volunteers. Input was 1 to 1000 ng of DNase-treated total RNA without cell sorting.

Sequenced sample: blood. V and J are TRBV2 and TRBJ2-1; 7 nucleotides match TRBD2. The sequence derives from an adult in good health. As DNA, the CDR3 is TGTGCCAGCAGAGGACTAGTCCAGAGCTCCTACAATGAGCAGTTCTTC. It is translated as CASRGLVQSSYNEQFF. Based on the CDR3 plus reference TRBV2 and TRBJ2-1, the full variable domain is EPEVTQTPSHQVTQMGQEVILRCVPISNHLYFYWYRQILGQKVEFLVSFYNNEISEKSEIFDDQFSVERPDGSNFTLKIRSTKLEDSAMYFCASRGLVQSSYNEQFFGPGTRLTVL.